The 3 T cell receptor beta chains presented below share a single source sample, sequenced in a study of CD8+ T cells in alopecia areata. cDNA reverse transcribed from extracted RNA served as the sequencing template. TCRdb's copy holds only in-frame clones and misses some; the assay was immunoSEQ multiplex PCR. The table records about 150,000 clones, about three fifths of them present only once. The sequencing sample was made of CD4+ T cells sorted from blood. The receptors stem from a human donor in good health.

This chain connects TRBV6-5 to TRBJ2-5, with a weak D call TRBD1 (5 bases). The length of the CDR3 is 14 residues. The germline V gene encodes CDR1 MNHEY and CDR2 SVGAGI. Trimming removed 0 bases at V and 3 bases at J, with 8 bases between. The CDR3 spells CASSYSAGKETQYF. CDR3 bases: TGTGCCAGCAGTTACTCGGCAGGGAAAGAGACCCAGTACTTC.

This rearrangement joins TRBV2 to TRBJ2-1; D assignment may be TRBD1 or TRBD2 (5 bases each). CDR1 is SNHLY, CDR2 FYNNEI, per germline. The CDR3 runs to 11 residues. Trimming removed 7 bases at V and 9 bases at J, with 10 bases between. In DNA form, the CDR3 reads TGTGCCAGCACAGAGGGGATTGAGCAGTTCTTC. Its translation is CASTEGIEQFF.

This clone was observed a handful of times. The chain links TRBV5-4 to TRBJ2-3, with unresolved D. V was cut by 0 bases and J by 4 bases, with 3 bases left in between. Germline V gives CDR1 SGHNT, CDR2 YYREEE (reference sequence). The CDR3 length is 12 residues. The CDR3 nucleotides read TGTGCCAGCAGCTTGGCGGCAGATACGCAGTATTTT. Translation: CASSLAADTQYF.